The 5 T cell receptor beta chains presented below share a single source sample, sequenced in a study of immune cell composition in non-small cell lung cancer. Normal lung was taken at the farthest possible site, at least 3 cm from tumour. Assay: immunoSEQ multiplex PCR; the TCRdb copy retains only in-frame clones and omits some. The table shows 7,200 or so clones, with 67% occurring only once. The sample was non-adjacent lung tissue. These receptors were obtained from a human donor with non-small cell lung cancer.

The chain recombines TRBV11-2 with TRBJ1-1, with 8 bases lining up with TRBD1. V gave up 2 bases and J gave up 0 bases; unmatched junction bases: 2. From germline, CDR1 is SGHAT and CDR2 FQNNGV. This CDR3 has 15 amino acids. The CDR3 loop is CASSLRTGMNTEAFF. DNA for the CDR3: TGTGCCAGCAGCTTAAGGACAGGGATGAACACTGAAGCTTTCTTT.

V is TRBV11-3 and J is TRBJ2-5, with D perhaps TRBD2 (5 bases). CDR3 size: 14 residues. Looked up from germline, CDR1 is SGHNT and CDR2 is YENEEA. Trimming pared 2 bases from V and 2 bases from J, leaving 9 bases between. CDR3 loop: CASSLPGYQETQYF. The CDR3 DNA sequence: TGTGCCAGCAGCTTACCGGGATATCAAGAGACCCAGTACTTC.

The chain joins TRBV5-4 to TRBJ2-5; D may be TRBD1 (6 bases). Trimming pared 4 bases from V and 0 bases from J, leaving 10 bases between. In germline, CDR1 is SGHNT, CDR2 YYREEE (reference sequence). This CDR3 region has 14 residues. As DNA, the CDR3 is TGTGCCAGCAGCCCAGGGGTTTACCAAGAGACCCAGTACTTC. This translates into CASSPGVYQETQYF.

Turning to this clone: The same CDR3 can be traced to other DNA sequences in this sample. The chain joins TRBV2 to TRBJ2-7, with TRBD2 matching over 10 bases. CDR1 and CDR2 from the germline V gene are SNHLY and FYNNEI. CDR3 size: 16 residues. Trimming removed 1 base from V and 0 bases from J; junction bases left unmatched: 3. CDR3 in DNA: TGTGCCAGCAGTGAAGGGACTAGCGGATTCTCCTACGAGCAGTACTTC. Translated, it gives CASSEGTSGFSYEQYF.

The chain couples TRBV14 to TRBJ1-4; D gene unclear. The germline V and J ends were trimmed by 1 base and 7 bases, with 10 bases remaining between them. Germline V gene sequence: CDR1 SGHDN, CDR2 FVKESK. The CDR3 is 14 residues long. The CDR3 DNA reads as TGTGCCAGCAGCCAAGGCCTGAGTGGTGAAAAACTGTTTTTT. This encodes CASSQGLSGEKLFF. The complete variable domain, with remaining parts taken from reference TRBV14 and TRBJ1-4, reads EAGVTQFPSHSVIEKGQTVTLRCDPISGHDNLYWYRRVMGKEIKFLLHFVKESKQDESGMPNNRFLAERTGGTYSTLKVQPAELEDSGVYFCASSQGLSGEKLFFGSGTQLSVL.